The present entry profiles one T cell receptor (beta chain) with its context. Germline values: CDR1 SGHRS, CDR2 YFSETQ. V shed 4 bases, J shed 0 bases, and the junction held 2 bases outside the gene matches. The CDR3 covers 14 residues. The data belong to a study of blood T cell repertoires in COVID-19. In the study overall: Recovery among Cohort 3 donors was established by two negative PCRs, clearance, or symptom resolution. The cDNA or gDNA used as material had been derived from T cells, B-cell-depleted T cells, or PBMCs.

Adults between roughly 18 and 90 years of age took part from about two dozen US areas. Assay: immunoSEQ multiplex PCR; the TCRdb copy retains only in-frame clones and omits some. The repertoire includes some 300,000 clones, about 88% of them detected once, and under 2.5% sits in the top ten. This sequence joins TRBV5-1 and TRBJ1-1; 8 positions match TRBD1. This TCR was sampled from a woman aged 60 to 75 in a cohort exposed to, infected with or recovered from COVID-19 (not recorded which). Sequenced input: PBMCs or T cells enriched from blood (not recorded which). The CDR3 spells CASSRQGMNTEAFF. CDR3 coding DNA: TGCGCCAGCAGCCGACAGGGGATGAACACTGAAGCTTTCTTT.